This T cell receptor (beta chain) is drawn from a study of read filtering for tumor transcriptome and immune sequencing. CDR3 length equals 14 residues. From germline, CDR1 is SEHNR and CDR2 FQNEAQ (reference sequence). The germline V and J ends were trimmed by 5 bases and 1 base, with 11 bases remaining between them. This clonotype was seen many times. Molecular barcoded adaptors covering alpha/delta and beta/gamma chains were used on about 0.4 ug RNA. A single record per CDR3 protein comes from TCRdb applying MiXCR to the reads. This table has over 25,000 distinct CDR3 sequences, around 15% appearing once.

The sequence was collected from a donor at least 40 years old with multiple myeloma. Sequenced material: a population of CD138-negative cells sorted from bone marrow. V usage is TRBV7-9 and J usage is TRBJ2-5; a weak D match, TRBD2 (6 bases). CDR3 sequence: CASSHGTSQETQYF. The CDR3, as DNA: TGTGCCAGCAGCCACGGGACTTCCCAAGAGACCCAGTACTTC. Full variable domain (rest looked up from reference TRBV7-9 and TRBJ2-5): DTGVSQNPRHKITKRGQNVTFRCDPISEHNRLYWYRQTLGQGPEFLTYFQNEAQLEKSRLLSDRFSAERPKGSFSTLEIQRTEQGDSAMYLCASSHGTSQETQYFGPGTRLLVL.